This T cell receptor beta chain was recovered during a study of cytomegalovirus exposure and HLA in healthy donors. PCR was performed using 60 Vbeta and 13 Jbeta primers. Authors' data handling: Unique TCR beta chains totaled roughly 79 million in a later count, with around 10 million of them shared. Produced via immunoSEQ multiplex PCR; TCRdb's table is partial and in-frame only. For V, J and clone size, that table is used; D and trimming come from the DNA. The data hold 150,000 to 200,000 clones, with roughly four fifths observed a single time. Trimming stripped 5 bases from V and 7 bases from J, with 12 bases between. CDR1 SGHTA and CDR2 FQGNSA come from the germline V gene. The CDR3 sequence is 13 residues long. The study, taken as a whole, reports: An observed cluster of highly shared sequence variants was recorded as a likely sequencing artifact. In a later analysis, a genetic analysis reported fewer productive-TCR N-insertions in an Asian-associated ancestry cluster than the cohort average.

This clone showed up just a few times. Its target is unknown. The same CDR3 is also encoded by other DNA sequences in this sample. Healthy individuals who donated bone marrow served as the donors. J is TRBJ1-5 and V is TRBV7-2, with D maybe TRBD1 (6 bases). This receptor was identified in a woman aged 25 to 39 in good health and CMV-seropositive. Sequencing input: PBMCs. The CDR3 spells CASSPGGGQPQHF. The CDR3 DNA follows: TGTGCCAGCAGCCCGGGAGGGGGGCAGCCCCAGCATTTT.